A selection of T cell receptor beta chains follows, all from one sample in a study of breast tumors, draining lymph nodes, adjacent tissues. TCRdb ran MiXCR on the multiplex PCR reads and lists one entry per CDR3 protein. The repertoire has about 180,000 distinct CDR3 sequences, around a third of them found once; the top ten carry around 4.1%. The material sequenced was axillary lymph node tissue. The receptor source for this set is a female donor with breast cancer. Some clones in this sample may be carry-over from other donors' samples. CDR3s include the opening cysteine and the closing phenylalanine or tryptophan. The D gene is left open where the match is weak. Size is omitted from some rows. Given values are once, few, many or a class for expanded clones.

V	size	D	J	CDR3	DNA
TRBV18	many	TRBD1	TRBJ1-2	CASSPQDRGSGYTF	TGTGCCAGCTCACCACAGGACAGGGGAAGTGGCTACACCTTC
TRBV28	-	TRBD1	TRBJ2-1	CASSLGTGKEQFF	TGTGCCAGCAGCCTCGGGACAGGGAAGGAGCAGTTCTTC
TRBV29-1	many	-	TRBJ1-2	CSVEVWSGKTNYGYTF	TGCAGCGTTGAAGTTTGGTCGGGCAAGACTAACTATGGCTACACCTTC
TRBV13	many	-	TRBJ2-1	CASSLEIGGANEQFF	TGTGCCAGCAGCTTAGAGATAGGGGGGGCTAATGAGCAGTTCTTC
TRBV12-3/TRBV12-4	-	-	TRBJ2-4	CASSGDSHIQYF	TGTGCCAGCAGTGGTGACAGCCACATTCAGTACTTC
TRBV20-1	many	TRBD1	TRBJ1-5	CSARDEGQGAFNNQPQHF	TGCAGTGCTAGAGATGAGGGACAGGGGGCGTTTAACAATCAGCCCCAGCATTTT
TRBV19	many	-	TRBJ2-7	CASHGLYHEQYF	TGTGCCAGCCACGGTCTCTACCACGAGCAGTACTTC
TRBV14	many	-	TRBJ2-7	CASSQAGWDLSYEQYF	TGTGCCAGCAGCCAAGCAGGCTGGGACCTATCCTACGAGCAGTACTTC
TRBV6-6	many	-	TRBJ1-6	CASRRGNNSPLHF	TGTGCCAGCCGACGGGGAAATAATTCACCCCTCCACTTT
TRBV27	-	-	TRBJ2-3	CASSTQQFGDTRYF	TGTGCCAGCAGTACACAGCAGTTTGGCGATACGCGGTATTTC
TRBV5-4	-	-	TRBJ1-1	CASSRTKGNTEAFF	TGTGCCAGCAGCCGGACAAAGGGGAACACTGAAGCTTTCTTT
TRBV5-1	many	-	TRBJ1-2	CASSVEGVRDGYTF	TGCGCCAGCTCTGTTGAGGGGGTGAGGGATGGCTACACCTTC
TRBV3-1	-	TRBD2	TRBJ2-3	CASSQRLAGTDTQYF	TGTGCCAGCAGCCAAAGACTAGCGGGCACAGATACGCAGTATTTT
TRBV18	many	TRBD1	TRBJ1-6	CASSPTGALLSPLHF	TGTGCCAGCTCACCGACAGGGGCTCTCCTTTCACCCCTCCACTTT
TRBV12-3/TRBV12-4	many	-	TRBJ1-2	CASSPDRNYGYTF	TGTGCCAGCAGTCCGGACAGAAACTATGGCTACACCTTC
TRBV10-3	once	-	TRBJ1-6	CASCSGYNSPLHF	TGTGCCTCCTGCTCAGGGTATAATTCACCCCTCCACTTT